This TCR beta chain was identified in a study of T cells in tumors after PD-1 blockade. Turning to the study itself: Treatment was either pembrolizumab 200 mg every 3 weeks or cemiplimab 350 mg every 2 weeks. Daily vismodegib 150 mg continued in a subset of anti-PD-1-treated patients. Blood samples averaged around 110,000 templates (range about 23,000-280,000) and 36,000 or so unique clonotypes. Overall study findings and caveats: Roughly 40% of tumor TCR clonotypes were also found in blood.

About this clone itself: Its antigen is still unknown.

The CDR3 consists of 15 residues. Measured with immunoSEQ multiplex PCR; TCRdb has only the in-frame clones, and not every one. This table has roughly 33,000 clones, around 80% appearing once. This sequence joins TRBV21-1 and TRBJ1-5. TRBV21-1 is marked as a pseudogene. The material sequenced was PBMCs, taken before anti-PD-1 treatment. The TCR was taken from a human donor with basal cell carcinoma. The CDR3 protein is CASSKVRTDNQPQHF. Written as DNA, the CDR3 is TGTGCCAGCAGCAAAGTTCGGACTGACAATCAGCCCCAGCATTTT.